Presented here are 8 T cell receptor beta chains from one specimen sequenced in a study of control samples from healthy donors and cancer patients. Method: immunoSEQ multiplex PCR; TCRdb's copy keeps in-frame clones and lacks some. This table holds about 89,000 clones, around nine tenths found once. Sequenced: blood. The receptors here all came from a man aged 25-45 years in good health.

V is TRBV12-2 and J is TRBJ2-7. TRBV12-2 is recorded as a pseudogene. This CDR3 region has 12 residues. CDR3 region: CASRLAKYEQYV. CDR3 in DNA: TGTGCAAGTCGCTTAGCCAAGTACGAGCAGTACGTC.

This clone came up once. In DNA, the CDR3 is TGTGCCAGCAGCTTAGAGGGAAAGCAGTACTTC. Translated: CASSLEGKQYF. The chain employs TRBV7-9 and TRBJ2-7; D gene ambiguous. V was shortened by 1 base and J by 8 bases, with 6 bases between the two germline ends. CDR3 size: 11 residues. CDR1 is SEHNR and CDR2 is FQNEAQ in the germline V gene (reference sequence).

A few counts support this clone. The V and J genes are TRBV19 and TRBJ1-1; 11 bases map to TRBD1. CDR3 length: 18 residues. V lost 5 bases to trimming and J lost 0 bases; unmatched junction nucleotides: 11. Germline V gene lookup returns CDR1 LNHDA and CDR2 SQIVND (reference sequence). CDR3 loop: CASSARGTGGAMNTEAFF. DNA of the CDR3: TGTGCCAGTAGTGCTCGCGGGACAGGGGGTGCGATGAACACTGAAGCTTTCTTT.

This chain connects TRBV11-2 to TRBJ2-7; possibly TRBD1 for D (6 bases). Per the germline V gene, CDR1 is SGHAT and CDR2 is FQNNGV. The CDR3 consists of 12 residues. V lost 5 bases and J lost 11, with 16 bases in between. The DNA of the CDR3 is TGTGCCAGCAGCCCAGGGGCGGGTTCGGAGTACTTC. Its protein is CASSPGAGSEYF. Drawing the rest from reference TRBV11-2 and TRBJ2-7, the complete variable domain is EAGVAQSPRYKIIEKRQSVAFWCNPISGHATLYWYQQILGQGPKLLIQFQNNGVVDDSQLPKDRFSAERLKGVDSTLKIQPAKLEDSAVYLCASSPGAGSEYFGPGTRLTVT.

This chain links TRBV28 with TRBJ2-5; D is unresolved. The germline V gene encodes CDR1 MDHEN and CDR2 SYDVKM. The CDR3 contains 16 residues. V lost 4 bases and J 4 bases, leaving 19 bases between the germline ends. The DNA of the CDR3 is TGTGCCAGCAGTTCCCCTCTTGCAGCCCTCGGAGAGACCCAGTACTTC. Its protein is CASSSPLAALGETQYF.

This chain connects TRBV29-1 to TRBJ2-2; maybe TRBD1 (5 bases). The CDR3 consists of 11 residues. Germline CDR1 and CDR2: SQVTM and ANQGSEA. The CDR3 DNA sequence: TGCACAGGGCAGAACACCGGGGAGCTGTTTTTT. Encoded protein: CTGQNTGELFF.

The CDR3 spells CASSLYRRTEAFF. Here the CDR3 DNA reads TGTGCCAGCAGCTTATACAGGCGGACTGAAGCTTTCTTT. The chain has TRBV12-1 and TRBJ1-1; the table's D gene call, TRBD1, was not cross checked with the DNA. TRBV12-1 is assigned pseudogene status. The CDR3 spans 13 residues.

This clone was recorded a few times. V gene TRBV7-3 combines with J gene TRBJ1-5; tentatively, D is TRBD1 (6 bases). Deletions cut 3 bases from V and 3 bases from J, with 30 bases between. From germline, CDR1 is SGHTA and CDR2 FQGTGA. The CDR3 extends over 21 amino acids. Here the CDR3 reads CASSFGQLEFSGGDINQPQHF. DNA for the CDR3: TGTGCCAGCAGCTTCGGACAGCTTGAGTTTTCGGGTGGGGATATCAATCAGCCCCAGCATTTT.